The T cell receptor (beta chain) under discussion was sequenced for a study of T cell repertoires in cytomegalovirus infection. Trimming left V 4 bases short and J 1 base short, with 14 bases between. This CDR3 is built from 15 residues. CDR1 and CDR2 (germline): SGHDT, YYEEEE. This clonotype was counted once. TCRdb re-called the reads through MiXCR, storing one row per CDR3 protein. The sample lists hundreds of thousands of distinct CDR3 sequences, roughly 35% seen once, with under 3% in the top ten. Sequencing was done on a sample of PBMCs. The sequence came from a human donor in good health (CMV status not recorded). Some clones in this sample may be carry-over from other donors' samples. This chain connects TRBV5-6 to TRBJ2-5; D is unclear. The chain's CDR3 is CASSTQVLLQETQYF. For the CDR3, the DNA is TGTGCCAGCAGCACCCAAGTCCTACTCCAAGAGACCCAGTACTTC. The variable domain in full, with the rest retrieved from reference TRBV5-6 and TRBJ2-5, is DAGVTQSPTHLIKTRGQQVTLRCSPKSGHDTVSWYQQALGQGPQFIFQYYEEEERQRGNFPDRFSGHQFPNYSSELNVNALLLGDSALYLCASSTQVLLQETQYFGPGTRLLVL.